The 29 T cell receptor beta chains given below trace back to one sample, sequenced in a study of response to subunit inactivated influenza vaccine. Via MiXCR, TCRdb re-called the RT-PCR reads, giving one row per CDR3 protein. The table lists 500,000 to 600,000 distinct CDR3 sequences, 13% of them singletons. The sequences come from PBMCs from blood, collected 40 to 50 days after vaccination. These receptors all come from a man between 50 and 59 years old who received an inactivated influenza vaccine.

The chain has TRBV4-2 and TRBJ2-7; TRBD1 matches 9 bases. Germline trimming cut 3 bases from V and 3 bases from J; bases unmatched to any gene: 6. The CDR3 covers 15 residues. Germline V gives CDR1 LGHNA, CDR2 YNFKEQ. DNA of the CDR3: TGTGCCAGCAGCCACATACAGGGGGCTGGCTACGAGCAGTACTTC. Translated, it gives CASSHIQGAGYEQYF.

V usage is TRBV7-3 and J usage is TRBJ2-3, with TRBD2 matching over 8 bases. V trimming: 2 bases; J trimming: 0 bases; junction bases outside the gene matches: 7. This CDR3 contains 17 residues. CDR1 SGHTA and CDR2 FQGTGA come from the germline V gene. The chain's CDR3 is CASSLGASGPSTDTQYF. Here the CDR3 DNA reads TGTGCCAGCAGCTTAGGGGCTAGCGGGCCTAGCACAGATACGCAGTATTTT.

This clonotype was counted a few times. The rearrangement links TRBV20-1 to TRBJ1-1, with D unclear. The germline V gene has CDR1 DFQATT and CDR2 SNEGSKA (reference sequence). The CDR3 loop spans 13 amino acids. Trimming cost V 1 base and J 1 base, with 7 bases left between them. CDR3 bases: TGCAGTGCTAGAGCCCCAGCGAACACTGAAGCTTTCTTT. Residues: CSARAPANTEAFF.

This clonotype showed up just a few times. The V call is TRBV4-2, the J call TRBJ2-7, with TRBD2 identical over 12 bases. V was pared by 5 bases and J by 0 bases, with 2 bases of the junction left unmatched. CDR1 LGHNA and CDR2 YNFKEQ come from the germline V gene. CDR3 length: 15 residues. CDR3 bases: TGTGCCAGCAGCACTAGCGGGAGGAGCTCCTACGAGCAGTACTTC. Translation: CASSTSGRSSYEQYF.

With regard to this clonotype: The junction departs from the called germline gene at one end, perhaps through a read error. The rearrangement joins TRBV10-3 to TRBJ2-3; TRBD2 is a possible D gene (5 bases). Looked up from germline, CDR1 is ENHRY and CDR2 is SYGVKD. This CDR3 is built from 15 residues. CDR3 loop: CAVSEGLVSTDTQYF. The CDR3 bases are TGTGCCGTCAGTGAGGGTTTAGTTAGCACAGATACGCAGTATTTT.

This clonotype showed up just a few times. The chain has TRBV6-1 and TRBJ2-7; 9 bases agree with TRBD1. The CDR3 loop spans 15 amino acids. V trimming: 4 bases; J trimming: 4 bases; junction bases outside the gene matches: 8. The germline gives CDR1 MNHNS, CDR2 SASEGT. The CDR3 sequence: CASSGGQGRRYEQYF. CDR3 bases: TGTGCCAGCAGTGGGGGACAGGGAAGGAGGTACGAGCAGTACTTC.

The CDR3 region has the DNA TGCAGTGCTAGAGCCCCCCTCGCCTACGAGCAGTACTTC. This gives the protein CSARAPLAYEQYF. J is TRBJ2-7 and V is TRBV20-1; D gene unclear. With 1 base removed from V and 2 bases from J, the gap between germline ends came to 9 bases. CDR1 is DFQATT, CDR2 SNEGSKA, per germline (reference sequence). CDR3 length equals 13 residues.

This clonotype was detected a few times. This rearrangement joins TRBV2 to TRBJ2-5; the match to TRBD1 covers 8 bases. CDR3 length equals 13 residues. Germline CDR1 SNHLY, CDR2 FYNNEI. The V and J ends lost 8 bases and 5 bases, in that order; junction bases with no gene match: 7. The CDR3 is CASRQGSMETQYF. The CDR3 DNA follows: TGTGCCAGCCGACAGGGGTCCATGGAGACCCAGTACTTC.

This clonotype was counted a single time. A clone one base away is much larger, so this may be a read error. CDR3 DNA sequence: TGCGCCAGCACTCGGGAGAGGGGAACAGATACGCAGTATTTT. It encodes CASTRERGTDTQYF. The chain couples TRBV5-1 to TRBJ2-3, with a tentative D call TRBD2 (6 bases). Trimming took 6 bases from V and 3 from J, leaving 14 bases between them. The germline V gene has CDR1 SGHRS and CDR2 YFSETQ. The CDR3 consists of 14 residues.

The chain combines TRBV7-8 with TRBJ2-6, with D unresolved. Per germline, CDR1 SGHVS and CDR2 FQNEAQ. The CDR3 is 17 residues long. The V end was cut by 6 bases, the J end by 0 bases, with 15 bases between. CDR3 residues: CASRVTLARSGANVLTF. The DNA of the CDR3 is TGTGCCAGCAGGGTAACCCTCGCTCGCTCTGGGGCCAACGTCCTGACTTTC.

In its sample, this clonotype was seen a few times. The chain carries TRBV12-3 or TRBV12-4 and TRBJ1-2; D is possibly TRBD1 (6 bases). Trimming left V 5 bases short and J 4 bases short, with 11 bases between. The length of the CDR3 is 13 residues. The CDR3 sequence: CASSQMTGYGYTF. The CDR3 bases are TGTGCCAGCAGTCAGATGACAGGCTATGGCTACACCTTC.

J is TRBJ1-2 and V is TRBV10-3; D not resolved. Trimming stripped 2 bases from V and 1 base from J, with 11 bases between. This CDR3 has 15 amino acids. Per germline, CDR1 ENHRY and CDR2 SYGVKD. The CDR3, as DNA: TGTGCCATCAGTGAGGAGGGCAGTAATAACTATGGCTACACCTTC. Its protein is CAISEEGSNNYGYTF.

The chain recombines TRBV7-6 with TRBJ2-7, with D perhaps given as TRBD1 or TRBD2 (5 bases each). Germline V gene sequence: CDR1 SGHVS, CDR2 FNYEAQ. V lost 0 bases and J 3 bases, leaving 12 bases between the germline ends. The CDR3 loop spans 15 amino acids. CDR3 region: CASSLAGTEHYEQYF. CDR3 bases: TGTGCCAGCAGCTTAGCCGGGACGGAACACTACGAGCAGTACTTC. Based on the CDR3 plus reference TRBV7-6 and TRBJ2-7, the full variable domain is GAGVSQSPRYKVTKRGQDVALRCDPISGHVSLYWYRQALGQGPEFLTYFNYEAQQDKSGLPNDRFSAERPEGSISTLTIQRTEQRDSAMYRCASSLAGTEHYEQYFGPGTRLTVT.

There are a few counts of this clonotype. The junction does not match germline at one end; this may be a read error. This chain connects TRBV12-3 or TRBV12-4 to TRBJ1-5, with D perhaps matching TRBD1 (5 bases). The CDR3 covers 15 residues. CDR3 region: CASSPQRGSIQPQHF. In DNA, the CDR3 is TGTGCCAGCAGTCCCCAGCGGGGGAGCATTCAGCCCCAGCATTTT.

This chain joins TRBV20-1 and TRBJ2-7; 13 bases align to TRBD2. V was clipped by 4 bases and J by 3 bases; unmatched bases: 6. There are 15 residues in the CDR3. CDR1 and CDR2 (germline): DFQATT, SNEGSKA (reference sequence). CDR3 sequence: CSANTGLAGNYEQYF. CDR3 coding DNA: TGCAGTGCTAATACGGGACTAGCGGGAAACTACGAGCAGTACTTC.

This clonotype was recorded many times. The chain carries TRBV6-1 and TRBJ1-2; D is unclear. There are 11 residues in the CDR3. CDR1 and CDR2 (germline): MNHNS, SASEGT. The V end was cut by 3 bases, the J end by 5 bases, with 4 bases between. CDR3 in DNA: TGTGCCAGCAGTGACTCATATGGCTACACCTTC. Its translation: CASSDSYGYTF.

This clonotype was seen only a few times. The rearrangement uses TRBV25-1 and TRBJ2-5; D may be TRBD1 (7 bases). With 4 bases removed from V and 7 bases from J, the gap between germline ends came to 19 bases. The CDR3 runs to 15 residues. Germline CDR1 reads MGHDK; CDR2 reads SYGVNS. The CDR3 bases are TGTGCCAGCAGTGCCCGACAGGGATACGGGGGGACCCAGTACTTC. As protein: CASSARQGYGGTQYF.

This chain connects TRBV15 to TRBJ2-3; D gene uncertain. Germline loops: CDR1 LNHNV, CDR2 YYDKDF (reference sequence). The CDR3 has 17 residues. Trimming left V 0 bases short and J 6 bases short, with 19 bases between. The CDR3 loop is CATSRDLGLVRFDTQYF. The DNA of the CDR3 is TGTGCCACCAGCAGAGATCTCGGTTTGGTGCGGTTTGATACGCAGTATTTT.

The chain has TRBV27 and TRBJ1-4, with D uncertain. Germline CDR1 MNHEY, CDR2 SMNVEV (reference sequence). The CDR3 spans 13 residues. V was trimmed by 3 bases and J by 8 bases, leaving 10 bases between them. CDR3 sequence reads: CASSFSPREKLFF. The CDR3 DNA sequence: TGTGCCAGCAGTTTCAGCCCCCGGGAAAAACTGTTTTTT.

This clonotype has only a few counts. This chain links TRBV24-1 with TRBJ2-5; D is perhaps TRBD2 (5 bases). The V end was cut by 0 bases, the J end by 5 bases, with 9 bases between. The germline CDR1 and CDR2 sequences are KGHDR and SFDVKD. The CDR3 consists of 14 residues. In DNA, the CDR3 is TGTGCCACCAGTGATTTGCCGGGGTCCGAGACCCAGTACTTC. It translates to CATSDLPGSETQYF.

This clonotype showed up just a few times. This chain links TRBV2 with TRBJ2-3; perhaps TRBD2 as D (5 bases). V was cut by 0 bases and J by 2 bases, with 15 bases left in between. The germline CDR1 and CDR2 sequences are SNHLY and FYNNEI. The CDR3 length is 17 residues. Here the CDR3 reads CASSEALVERYTDTQYF. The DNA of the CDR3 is TGTGCCAGCAGTGAAGCGCTTGTAGAGCGGTACACAGATACGCAGTATTTT.

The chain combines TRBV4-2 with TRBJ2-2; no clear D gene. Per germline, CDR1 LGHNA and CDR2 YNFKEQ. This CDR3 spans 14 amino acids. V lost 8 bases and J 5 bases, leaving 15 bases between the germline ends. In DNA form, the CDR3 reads TGTGCCAGCGGCCTCGTAGCTACGACCGGGGAGCTGTTTTTT. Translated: CASGLVATTGELFF.

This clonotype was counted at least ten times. The CDR3 sequence is CASSYSYGTEAFF. The CDR3 bases are TGTGCCAGCAGTTACTCCTACGGCACTGAAGCTTTCTTT. The gene calls are TRBV6-5 and TRBJ1-1; D is uncertain. Trimming stripped 0 bases from V and 4 bases from J, with 6 bases between. Germline assignment: CDR1 MNHEY and CDR2 SVGAGI. This CDR3 spans 13 amino acids.

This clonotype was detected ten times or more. Written as DNA, the CDR3 is TGTGCCAGCACCCGGACAGGGCAAGATGAAAAACTGTTTTTT. This gives the protein CASTRTGQDEKLFF. The rearrangement links TRBV27 to TRBJ1-4; 8 nucleotides agree with TRBD1. Germline CDR1 reads MNHEY; CDR2 reads SMNVEV (reference sequence). V was clipped by 7 bases and J by 6 bases; unmatched bases: 7. The CDR3 runs 14 residues.

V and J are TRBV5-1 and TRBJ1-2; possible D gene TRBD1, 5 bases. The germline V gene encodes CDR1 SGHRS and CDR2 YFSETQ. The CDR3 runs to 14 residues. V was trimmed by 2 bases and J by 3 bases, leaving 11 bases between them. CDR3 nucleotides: TGCGCCAGCAGCTTTCTGGGGGAGCACTATGGCTACACCTTC. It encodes CASSFLGEHYGYTF.

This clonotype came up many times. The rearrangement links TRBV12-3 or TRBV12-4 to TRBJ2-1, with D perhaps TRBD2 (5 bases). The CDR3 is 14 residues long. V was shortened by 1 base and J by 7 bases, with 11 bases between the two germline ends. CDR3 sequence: CASSLGVGGNEQFF. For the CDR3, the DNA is TGTGCCAGCAGTTTAGGCGTTGGCGGGAATGAGCAGTTCTTC.

The CDR3 sequence: CASSVVPGVDGGYTF. DNA for the CDR3: TGTGCCAGCAGCGTAGTCCCGGGAGTAGATGGTGGCTACACCTTC. The V call is TRBV7-8, the J call TRBJ1-2; D uncertain. CDR3 size: 15 residues. Trimming took 5 bases from V and 7 from J, leaving 20 bases between them. Germline V gene lookup returns CDR1 SGHVS and CDR2 FQNEAQ.

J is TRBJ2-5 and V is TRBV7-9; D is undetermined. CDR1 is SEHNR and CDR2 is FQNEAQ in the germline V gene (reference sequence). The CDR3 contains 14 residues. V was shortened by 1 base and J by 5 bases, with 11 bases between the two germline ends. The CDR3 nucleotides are TGTGCCAGCAGCTTAGTTCCTGCTTTTGAGACCCAGTACTTC. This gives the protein CASSLVPAFETQYF.

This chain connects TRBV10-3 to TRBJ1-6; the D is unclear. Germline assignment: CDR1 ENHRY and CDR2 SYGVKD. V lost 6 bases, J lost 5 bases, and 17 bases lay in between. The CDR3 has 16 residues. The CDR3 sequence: CAIRQSVANDNSPLHF. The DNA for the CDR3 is TGTGCCATCAGGCAGTCCGTCGCAAATGATAATTCACCCCTCCACTTT.